This TCR beta chain was sequenced during a study of regulatory T cells. The germline V and J ends were trimmed by 0 bases and 6 bases, with 6 bases remaining between them. The CDR3 has 12 residues. The germline V gene encodes CDR1 MDHEN and CDR2 SYDVKM. Amplification used 52 TRBV primers and 13 TRBJ primers. The assay was immunoSEQ multiplex PCR, and TCRdb's table has in-frame clones only and misses some. The profile shows just over 20,000 clones, 93% of them singletons. This TCR was recovered from a child under 10 years old with CD3G deficiency. Sequencing was performed on CD8+ T cells sorted from blood. The V gene is TRBV28, the J gene TRBJ2-7; the D is unclear. This chain's CDR3 is CASSLWGGEQYF. In DNA form, the CDR3 reads TGTGCCAGCAGTTTATGGGGCGGCGAGCAGTACTTC.